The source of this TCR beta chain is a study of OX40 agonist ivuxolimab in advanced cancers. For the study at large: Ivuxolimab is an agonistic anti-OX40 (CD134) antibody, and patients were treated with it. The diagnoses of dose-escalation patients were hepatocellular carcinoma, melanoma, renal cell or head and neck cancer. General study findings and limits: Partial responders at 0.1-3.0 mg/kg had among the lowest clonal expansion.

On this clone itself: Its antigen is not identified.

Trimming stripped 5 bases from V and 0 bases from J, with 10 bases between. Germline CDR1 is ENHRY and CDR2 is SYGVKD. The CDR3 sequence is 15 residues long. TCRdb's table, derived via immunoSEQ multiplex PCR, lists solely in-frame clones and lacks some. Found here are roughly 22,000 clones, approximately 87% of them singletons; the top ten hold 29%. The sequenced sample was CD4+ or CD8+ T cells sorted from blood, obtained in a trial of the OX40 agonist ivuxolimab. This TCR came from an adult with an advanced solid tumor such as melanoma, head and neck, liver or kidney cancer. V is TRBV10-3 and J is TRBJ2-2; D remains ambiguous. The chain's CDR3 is CAISTTVANTGELFF. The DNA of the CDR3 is TGTGCCATCAGTACCACAGTCGCGAACACCGGGGAGCTGTTTTTT.